Listed below are T cell receptor beta chains from one sample, sequenced in a study of blood T cell repertoires in COVID-19. Using immunoSEQ multiplex PCR, the repertoire was profiled, and TCRdb retains in-frame clones only, with some absent. The sample has nearly 350,000 clones, about 83% seen once; the top ten hold 2.5% to 3.5%. Sequencing used peripheral blood. The source is a man between 25 and 39 years old with active or convalescent COVID-19. Both conserved end residues are part of each CDR3. Each record gives: CDR3 DNA, CDR3 protein, J gene, V gene, D gene, clone size. A D gene is named only where the DNA matches it firmly. Rows give clone size only sometimes, using once, few, many, or a class for an expanded clone.

cdr3_nt: TGTGCCAGCAGCGCCTCGGACAGGGGCCCCCACGAGCAGTACTTC
cdr3_aa: CASSASDRGPHEQYF
j_call: TRBJ2-7
v_call: TRBV9
d_call: TRBD1
clone_size: .

cdr3_nt: TGTGCCACCAGTGAGGGAGGGGGACAGGGGGAGACCCAGTACTTC
cdr3_aa: CATSEGGGQGETQYF
j_call: TRBJ2-5
v_call: TRBV24-1
d_call: TRBD1
clone_size: once

cdr3_nt: TGCGCCAGCAGCTGGCCGGGACAGAACTATGGCTACACCTTC
cdr3_aa: CASSWPGQNYGYTF
j_call: TRBJ1-2
v_call: TRBV5-1
d_call: TRBD1
clone_size: .

cdr3_nt: TGTGCCAGCAGCCCATACGACAGGGACTCACCCCTCCACTTT
cdr3_aa: CASSPYDRDSPLHF
j_call: TRBJ1-6
v_call: TRBV5-5
d_call: TRBD1
clone_size: .

cdr3_nt: TGCGCCAGCAGCCAAGTTTATAGAAGGGTACAGGTTATGAACACTGAAGCTTTCTTT
cdr3_aa: CASSQVYRRVQVMNTEAFF
j_call: TRBJ1-1
v_call: TRBV4-3
d_call: .
clone_size: few

cdr3_nt: TGTGCCAGCAGCTCCCCCGACAGGGGCCAAAATGAAAAACTGTTTTTT
cdr3_aa: CASSSPDRGQNEKLFF
j_call: TRBJ1-4
v_call: TRBV6-6
d_call: TRBD1
clone_size: .

cdr3_nt: TGTGCCAGCAGCTTAAGTGCGGGAGGGAGTGAGCAGTTCTTC
cdr3_aa: CASSLSAGGSEQFF
j_call: TRBJ2-1
v_call: TRBV7-3
d_call: TRBD2
clone_size: .

cdr3_nt: TGCGCCAGCAGCCAACAACTAACCGGGACAGGGATCTACGAGCAGTACTTC
cdr3_aa: CASSQQLTGTGIYEQYF
j_call: TRBJ2-7
v_call: TRBV4-1
d_call: TRBD1
clone_size: once

cdr3_nt: TGTGCCTGGAGGGCCTTTGGGAACACTGAAGCTTTCTTT
cdr3_aa: CAWRAFGNTEAFF
j_call: TRBJ1-1
v_call: TRBV30
d_call: .
clone_size: .

cdr3_nt: TGTGCCAGCAGCCAAGGGGAGGGACTAGCGGGAGGAGGTGGGTACGAGCAGTACTTC
cdr3_aa: CASSQGEGLAGGGGYEQYF
j_call: TRBJ2-7
v_call: TRBV4-2
d_call: TRBD2
clone_size: .

cdr3_nt: TGCGCCAGCAGCCAAGACCGGGGGAACACAGATACGCAGTATTTT
cdr3_aa: CASSQDRGNTDTQYF
j_call: TRBJ2-3
v_call: TRBV4-3
d_call: .
clone_size: .

cdr3_nt: TGTGCCAGCAGCCAAGATCGACGACAGTGTATCAACGAGCAGTACTTC
cdr3_aa: CASSQDRRQCINEQYF
j_call: TRBJ2-7
v_call: TRBV3-1/TRBV3-2
d_call: .
clone_size: .

cdr3_nt: TGTGCCAGCAGCCCTCGCGGGACAGGGGGCGGAGGAAACACCATATATTTT
cdr3_aa: CASSPRGTGGGGNTIYF
j_call: TRBJ1-3
v_call: TRBV2
d_call: TRBD1
clone_size: .

cdr3_nt: TGTGCCAGCAGCTTAGAGGGAGGGTGGTCACCCCTCCACTTT
cdr3_aa: CASSLEGGWSPLHF
j_call: TRBJ1-6
v_call: TRBV7-9
d_call: .
clone_size: many

cdr3_nt: TGTGCCAGCAGCTTAAATCTCTACACCGGGGAGCTGTTTTTT
cdr3_aa: CASSLNLYTGELFF
j_call: TRBJ2-2
v_call: TRBV7-3
d_call: .
clone_size: once

cdr3_nt: TGTGCCAGCAGCTTATTATCACAGGGGGTGTCTGAAAAACTGTTTTTT
cdr3_aa: CASSLLSQGVSEKLFF
j_call: TRBJ1-4
v_call: TRBV7-8
d_call: TRBD1
clone_size: .

cdr3_nt: TGCGCCAGTCGTCGGGCGGGGGGACTATCCGGGGAGCTGTTTTTT
cdr3_aa: CASRRAGGLSGELFF
j_call: TRBJ2-2
v_call: TRBV5-1
d_call: TRBD2
clone_size: .

cdr3_nt: TGTGCCAGCAGCACAGGACCGAGCTACTACGAGCAGTACTTC
cdr3_aa: CASSTGPSYYEQYF
j_call: TRBJ2-7
v_call: TRBV5-6
d_call: .
clone_size: .

cdr3_nt: TGTGCCAGCAGCCTAAAAGGGGGGGCCCTTTTGAATGAGCAGTTCTTC
cdr3_aa: CASSLKGGALLNEQFF
j_call: TRBJ2-1
v_call: TRBV7-2
d_call: .
clone_size: .

cdr3_nt: TGTGCCAGCAGCCCTCCGGGACAGGCGAGGGAAAAACTGTTTTTT
cdr3_aa: CASSPPGQAREKLFF
j_call: TRBJ1-4
v_call: TRBV6-2/TRBV6-3
d_call: TRBD1
clone_size: .

cdr3_nt: TGTGCCTGGAGTAGGGGGAGTGATCAGCCCCAGCATTTT
cdr3_aa: CAWSRGSDQPQHF
j_call: TRBJ1-5
v_call: TRBV30
d_call: .
clone_size: .

cdr3_nt: TGTGCCAGCAGCCTTGTAGGGGGCGTCTCTGGCTACACCTTC
cdr3_aa: CASSLVGGVSGYTF
j_call: TRBJ1-2
v_call: TRBV4-2
d_call: TRBD1
clone_size: .

cdr3_nt: TGTGCCAGCAGTCCCTTCAGAGCGGACCTATCCTACAATGAGCAGTTCTTC
cdr3_aa: CASSPFRADLSYNEQFF
j_call: TRBJ2-1
v_call: TRBV6-6
d_call: .
clone_size: .

cdr3_nt: TGTGCCAGCAGCTCCCTAAACGGAGGGATTAGCAATCAGCCCCAGCATTTT
cdr3_aa: CASSSLNGGISNQPQHF
j_call: TRBJ1-5
v_call: TRBV7-8
d_call: .
clone_size: once